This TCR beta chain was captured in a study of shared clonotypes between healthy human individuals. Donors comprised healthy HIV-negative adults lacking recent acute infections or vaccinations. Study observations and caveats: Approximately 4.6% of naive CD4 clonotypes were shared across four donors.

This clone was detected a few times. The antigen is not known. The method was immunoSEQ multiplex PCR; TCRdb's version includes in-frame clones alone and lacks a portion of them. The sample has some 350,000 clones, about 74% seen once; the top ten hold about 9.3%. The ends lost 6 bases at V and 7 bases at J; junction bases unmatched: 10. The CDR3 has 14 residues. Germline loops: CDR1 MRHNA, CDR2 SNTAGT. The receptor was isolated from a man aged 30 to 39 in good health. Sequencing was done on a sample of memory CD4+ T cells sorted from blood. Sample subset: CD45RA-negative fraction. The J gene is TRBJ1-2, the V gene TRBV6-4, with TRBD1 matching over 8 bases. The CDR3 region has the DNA TGTGCCAGCAGGGCCGACAGGGGAGGTGGTGGCTACACCTTC. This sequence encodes CASRADRGGGGYTF.